The entry below gives a single T cell receptor (beta chain) sequence along with its context. Its antigen is undetermined. The data were taken from a study of human T cells and chemical hapten exposure. At the level of the study: TCR yields differed between samples (mainly from small differences in pooled library volume). Regarding the study as a whole: Sensitizing with DPC caused no change in TCRs above 1 in 1000 frequency.

Trimming cost V 0 bases and J 2 bases; bases outside gene matches: 18. This CDR3 is 22 amino acids long. CDR1 and CDR2 (germline): MNHEY, SVGEGT. Unique molecular identifiers were attached to individual cDNA molecules within the library. From the RACE reads, TCRdb called clonotypes with MiXCR, one entry per CDR3 protein. The table has 65,000 to 95,000 distinct CDR3 sequences, approximately 8.1% seen once. As for time point: healthy volunteer bleed at 6 weeks. It was from unfractionated whole blood that total RNA was extracted. The origin of this receptor is a female donor in good health. Some clones in this sample may be carry-over from other donors' samples. The source material was whole blood. V and J are TRBV6-2 or TRBV6-3 and TRBJ2-2; 10 nucleotides agree with TRBD2. This CDR3 is CASSYSSRTQGLAVTNTGELFF. CDR3 nucleotide sequence: TGTGCCAGCAGTTACTCGAGCAGGACGCAAGGACTAGCGGTCACCAACACCGGGGAGCTGTTTTTT.